This T cell receptor (beta chain) comes out of a study of CD8+ T cells in alopecia areata. Whole-study findings and limits: Alopecia totalis/universalis scalp especially showed more expanded CD8+ clones than normal scalp. Whereas mice showed it more clearly, TCR sharing across patients was murkier, possibly because of HLA. Scalp repertoires also include resident alphabeta T cells from normal skin.

Sorted out of PBMCs were CD4+ T cells and CD8+ T cells. Following RNA extraction, reverse transcription yielded cDNA that acted as the sequencing template. Profiling relied on immunoSEQ multiplex PCR, and the TCRdb table lists in-frame clones only, not all of them. Of about 120,000 clones listed, less than 80% were seen once; the top ten hold approximately 2.6%. A word on this clone: Its antigen is undetermined.

Unmatched junction bases numbered 7, after V lost 5 bases and J lost 0 bases. Germline V gene lookup returns CDR1 MNHEY and CDR2 SMNVEV (reference sequence). The CDR3 extends over 17 amino acids. The source is a human donor in good health. The source material was CD4+ T cells sorted from blood. The V call is TRBV27, the J call TRBJ2-6; 7 bases match TRBD1. The CDR3 coding sequence is TGTGCCAGCAGTCCAGGACAGGACCTCTCTGGGGCCAACGTCCTGACTTTC. Its protein product is CASSPGQDLSGANVLTF.